This T cell receptor beta chain appears in the sequencing data of a study of blood T cell repertoires in COVID-19. Original handling: By means of reference gene primer amplification, nucleated cell counts were estimated. The data were produced by immunoSEQ multiplex PCR, yet TCRdb's version contains in-frame clones alone and is incomplete. Clone size and V and J calls were adopted from that table, with D and trimming inferred from the DNA. The repertoire holds about 240,000 clones, with around 83% as singletons. The material sequenced was peripheral blood. This TCR came from a woman aged 18-29 years with acute or convalescent COVID-19.

CDR3: CASSWDRGQYTGELFF. In nucleotides, the CDR3 is TGCGCCAGCAGCTGGGACAGGGGGCAATACACCGGGGAGCTGTTTTTT. The rearrangement links TRBV5-1 to TRBJ2-2; TRBD1 aligns across 12 bases. CDR1 is SGHRS and CDR2 is YFSETQ in the germline V gene. The CDR3 contains 16 residues. V was pared by 3 bases and J by 3 bases, with 3 bases of the junction left unmatched.